This is a list of T cell receptor beta chains from one sample in a study of T cell responses to AZD1222 COVID-19 vaccine. Profiling relied on immunoSEQ multiplex PCR, and the TCRdb table lists in-frame clones only, not all of them. The sample has some 100,000 clones, 85% to 90% seen once. Here the sequenced sample was peripheral blood, taken on day 0 of AZD1222 vaccination. The receptors were sampled from an adult in good health. CDR3s include the opening cysteine and the closing phenylalanine or tryptophan. The size of a clone is reported for some rows only, either as once, few or many, or as a class for expanded clones.

j_call: TRBJ1-2; clone_size: .; v_call: TRBV3-1/TRBV3-2; cdr3_aa: CASSPPRGIPKYGYTF
j_call: TRBJ1-1; clone_size: .; v_call: TRBV7-9; cdr3_aa: CASSFEDTEAFF
j_call: TRBJ2-6; clone_size: .; v_call: TRBV7-9; cdr3_aa: CASTRGGLSGANVLTF
j_call: TRBJ1-5; clone_size: .; v_call: TRBV18; cdr3_aa: CASSPSSEGTTQHF
j_call: TRBJ2-2; clone_size: .; v_call: TRBV29-1; cdr3_aa: CSVGSRMGTGELFF
j_call: TRBJ1-5; clone_size: .; v_call: TRBV28; cdr3_aa: CASSLGQINQPQHF
j_call: TRBJ2-2; clone_size: few; v_call: TRBV24-1; cdr3_aa: CATSDLYAGELFF
j_call: TRBJ2-2; clone_size: .; v_call: TRBV10-1; cdr3_aa: CASSEGTRRTGELFF
j_call: TRBJ2-1; clone_size: once; v_call: TRBV3-1/TRBV3-2; cdr3_aa: CASSQGDPGNEQFF
j_call: TRBJ1-6; clone_size: .; v_call: TRBV15; cdr3_aa: CATNRNNSPLHF
j_call: TRBJ1-6; clone_size: .; v_call: TRBV6-5; cdr3_aa: CASSPGQGLGSPLHF
j_call: TRBJ1-6; clone_size: .; v_call: TRBV3-1/TRBV3-2; cdr3_aa: CASSQGSHGNSPLHF
j_call: TRBJ2-3; clone_size: .; v_call: TRBV3-1/TRBV3-2; cdr3_aa: CASSSGTSGGASTDTQYF
j_call: TRBJ2-4; clone_size: few; v_call: TRBV5-3; cdr3_aa: CARSSKLAGWAKNIQYF
j_call: TRBJ1-1; clone_size: .; v_call: TRBV25-1; cdr3_aa: CASSESDRGNTEAFF
j_call: TRBJ2-3; clone_size: .; v_call: TRBV7-8; cdr3_aa: CASRQGPTQYF
j_call: TRBJ2-1; clone_size: .; v_call: TRBV5-1; cdr3_aa: CASSTATGGLGNEQFF
j_call: TRBJ1-2; clone_size: .; v_call: TRBV24-1; cdr3_aa: CATSDIQNYGYTF
j_call: TRBJ1-1; clone_size: .; v_call: TRBV6-4; cdr3_aa: CASSGHNRGQTMNTEAFF
j_call: TRBJ2-3; clone_size: once; v_call: TRBV7-9; cdr3_aa: CASSSGQGRTDTQYF
j_call: TRBJ2-7; clone_size: .; v_call: TRBV6-5; cdr3_aa: CASSYLDRGQAEQYF
j_call: TRBJ2-2; clone_size: .; v_call: TRBV5-6; cdr3_aa: CASSPPPGNTGELFF
j_call: TRBJ2-7; clone_size: .; v_call: TRBV10-3; cdr3_aa: CAISGDGTGSGDEQYF
j_call: TRBJ1-1; clone_size: .; v_call: TRBV7-8; cdr3_aa: CASSFSVGEAEAFF
j_call: TRBJ1-5; clone_size: .; v_call: TRBV11-2; cdr3_aa: CASSLQGWGQPQHF
j_call: TRBJ1-3; clone_size: .; v_call: TRBV23-1; cdr3_aa: CASSRPNRVRNTIYF
j_call: TRBJ1-1; clone_size: .; v_call: TRBV18; cdr3_aa: CASSPAGSMNTEAFF
j_call: TRBJ2-7; clone_size: .; v_call: TRBV18; cdr3_aa: CASSPPGTGGLYEQYF